This T cell receptor (beta chain) was documented in a study of cytotoxic CD8 clonotypes in ibrutinib-treated CLL. Overall study findings and caveats: An increase in clonality occurred at ibrutinib response, followed by a return toward baseline at progression. Patients had baseline clonality above age-matched healthy donors, and this clonality moved with circulating CD8+ T-cell counts.

Generated by immunoSEQ multiplex PCR, the TCRdb table keeps only in-frame clones and is missing some. The repertoire has approximately 190,000 clones, nearly 80% of them found once; the top ten carry roughly an eighth. The CDR3 is 17 residues long. Trimming took off 5 bases at V and 1 base at J, with 18 bases between the two ends. The V gene's germline CDR1 is SGHVS and CDR2 FQNEAQ. With respect to this clone: Its matching antigen is unknown.

This sequence originates from a human donor with chronic lymphocytic leukemia. Sequencing used PBMCs, obtained after 12 months of ibrutinib treatment. The V call is TRBV7-8, the J call TRBJ2-4, with D unclear. Here the CDR3 reads CASSPTAYGSAKNIQYF. The CDR3 coding sequence is TGTGCCAGCAGCCCTACTGCATACGGATCGGCCAAAAACATTCAGTACTTC.